Below, one T cell receptor beta chain is given with its context. Antigen unknown. This sample was taken from a study of T cells in localized non-small cell lung cancer. Broader study findings: In adjacent lung appeared a median about 58 of the top 100 tumor clones.

V lost 8 bases and J lost 2, with 10 bases in between. This CDR3 spans 13 amino acids. The V gene's germline CDR1 is WSHSY and CDR2 SAAADI. Libraries were prepared by immunoSEQ multiplex PCR; TCRdb keeps only in-frame clonotypes and omits some of them. The sample holds tens of thousands of clones, approximately 90% seen once. This chain uses TRBV10-2 with TRBJ1-5; tentatively, D is TRBD1 (6 bases). This receptor was identified in a man aged 35-75 years with stage I lung adenocarcinoma. The specimen comprised peripheral blood, sampled before any cancer treatment. The CDR3, as DNA: TGCGCCAGCCGCCCAGGGGGCAATCAGCCCCAGCATTTT. This codes for CASRPGGNQPQHF.